This T cell receptor beta chain came from a study of T cells expressing NK-cell markers. Study context: Seven sequenced donors out of eight were HCMV-seropositive, one seronegative. Study findings and constraints: Dominance of the CD3+CD56-NKG2C+ fraction by these clonotypes also held in several donors. Dominant NKG2C+ clonotypes made up roughly 1.0-8% of CD8+ T cells in about six donors.

Germline V lookup: CDR1 SGHRS, CDR2 YFSETQ. There are 14 residues in the CDR3. The TCR beta cDNA came from 5'RACE template switching with UMIs. TCRdb reanalyzed the 5' RACE reads and collapses them to one entry per CDR3 protein, without DNA. This table holds roughly 280,000 distinct CDR3 sequences. With respect to this clonotype: The antigen remains undetermined.

The sequence was obtained from a man aged 18-30 years in good health. What was sequenced was blood T cells: a sorted CD56 or NKG2C T cell subset, CD4+ or CD8+ T cells, or bulk PBMC T cells (not recorded which). The J gene is TRBJ2-2, the V gene TRBV5-1; TCRdb's D call, TRBD2, is unchecked because there is no DNA. The CDR3 sequence: CASSSSPQAGELFF.